This T cell receptor beta chain comes out of a study of beta chain features in type 1 diabetes. Study results and caveats: Patients with Type 1 diabetes showed moderately but significantly shorter TCRB CDR3s in all four CD4+ subsets.

Expressed TCRB transcripts were sequenced because the entire RNA isolate underwent reverse transcription. Clones were sequenced by immunoSEQ multiplex PCR, and TCRdb holds only the in-frame ones, with some missing. Among approximately 730,000 clones, about an eighth were seen once, and the ten largest hold less than 0.025%. The J segment lost 8 bases and the V segment lost 5 bases, leaving 8 bases of the junction unmatched. Germline V lookup: CDR1 SGHTA, CDR2 FQGNSA. The CDR3 is made up of 13 amino acids. A word on this clone: Its antigen is currently unknown.

The sample comprised naive CD4+ T cells from blood. The TCR originated in a man between 18 and 35 years old with type 1 diabetes. The chain links TRBV7-2 to TRBJ1-1, with 7 bases aligning to TRBD1. For the CDR3, the DNA is TGTGCCAGCAGCCGTGACAGGGAGGTGGAAGCTTTCTTT. This encodes CASSRDREVEAFF.